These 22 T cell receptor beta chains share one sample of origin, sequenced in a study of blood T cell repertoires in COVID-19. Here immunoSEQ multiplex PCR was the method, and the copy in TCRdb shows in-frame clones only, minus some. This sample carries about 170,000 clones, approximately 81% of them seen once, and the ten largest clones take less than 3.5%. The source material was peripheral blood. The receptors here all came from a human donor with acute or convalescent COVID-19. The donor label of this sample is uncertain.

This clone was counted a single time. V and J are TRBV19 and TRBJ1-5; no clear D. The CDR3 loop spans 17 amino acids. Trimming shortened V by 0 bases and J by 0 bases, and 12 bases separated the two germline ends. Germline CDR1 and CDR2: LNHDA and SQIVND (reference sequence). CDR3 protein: CASSIDHEETSNQPQHF. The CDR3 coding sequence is TGTGCCAGTAGTATAGATCATGAGGAGACTAGCAATCAGCCCCAGCATTTT. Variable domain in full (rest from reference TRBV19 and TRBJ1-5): DGGITQSPKYLFRKEGQNVTLSCEQNLNHDAMYWYRQDPGQGLRLIYYSQIVNDFQKGDIAEGYSVSREKKESFPLTVTSAQKNPTAFYLCASSIDHEETSNQPQHFGDGTRLSIL.

The DNA for the CDR3 is TGCAGCGTTGAAGTGAAAGGGGCCTATGGCTACACCTTC. Its protein is CSVEVKGAYGYTF. This rearrangement joins TRBV29-1 to TRBJ1-2; D may be TRBD1 (5 bases). The V and J ends lost 1 base and 4 bases respectively, with 10 bases between them. The CDR3 totals 13 residues. The germline gives CDR1 SQVTM, CDR2 ANQGSEA.

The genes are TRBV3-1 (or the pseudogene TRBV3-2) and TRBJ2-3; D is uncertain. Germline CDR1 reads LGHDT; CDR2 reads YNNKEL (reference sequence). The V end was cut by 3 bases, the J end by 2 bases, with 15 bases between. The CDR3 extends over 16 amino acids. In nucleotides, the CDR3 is TGTGCCAGCAGCCAGAGGCCCGCTTCCTACACAGATACGCAGTATTTT. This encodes CASSQRPASYTDTQYF.

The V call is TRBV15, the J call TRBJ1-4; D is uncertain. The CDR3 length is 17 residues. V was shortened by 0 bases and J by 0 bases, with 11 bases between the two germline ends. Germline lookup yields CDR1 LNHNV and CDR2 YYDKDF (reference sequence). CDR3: CATSRDRQKPTNEKLFF. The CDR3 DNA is TGTGCCACCAGCAGAGATCGACAAAAACCAACTAATGAAAAACTGTTTTTT.

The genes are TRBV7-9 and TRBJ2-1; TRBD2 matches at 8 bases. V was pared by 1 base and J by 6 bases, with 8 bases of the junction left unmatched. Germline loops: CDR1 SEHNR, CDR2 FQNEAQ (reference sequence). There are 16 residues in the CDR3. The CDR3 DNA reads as TGTGCCAGCAGCTTAGTTCAGCGGGGGCCGAGCAATGAGCAGTTCTTC. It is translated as CASSLVQRGPSNEQFF.

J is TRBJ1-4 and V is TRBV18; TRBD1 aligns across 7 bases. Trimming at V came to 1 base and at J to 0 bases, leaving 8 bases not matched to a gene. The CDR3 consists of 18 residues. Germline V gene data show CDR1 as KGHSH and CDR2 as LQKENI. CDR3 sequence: CASSPQGQSSATNEKLFF. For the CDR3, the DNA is TGTGCCAGCTCACCACAGGGACAGAGTTCTGCAACTAATGAAAAACTGTTTTTT.

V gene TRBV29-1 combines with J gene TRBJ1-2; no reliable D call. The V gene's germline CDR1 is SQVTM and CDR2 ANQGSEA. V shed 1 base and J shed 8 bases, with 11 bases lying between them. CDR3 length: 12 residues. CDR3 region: CSVEVFAEGYTF. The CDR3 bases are TGCAGCGTTGAAGTTTTTGCAGAAGGCTACACCTTC. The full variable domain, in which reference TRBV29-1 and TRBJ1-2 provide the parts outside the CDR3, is SAVISQKPSRDICQRGTSLTIQCQVDSQVTMMFWYRQQPGQSLTLIATANQGSEATYESGFVIDKFPISRPNLTFSTLTVSNMSPEDSSIYLCSVEVFAEGYTFGSGTRLTVV.

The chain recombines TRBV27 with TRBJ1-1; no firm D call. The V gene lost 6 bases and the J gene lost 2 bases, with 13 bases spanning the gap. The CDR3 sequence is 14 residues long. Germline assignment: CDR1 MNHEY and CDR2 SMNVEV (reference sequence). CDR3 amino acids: CASSLLNVNTEAFF. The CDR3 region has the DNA TGTGCCAGCAGCCTCCTAAACGTTAACACTGAAGCTTTCTTT.

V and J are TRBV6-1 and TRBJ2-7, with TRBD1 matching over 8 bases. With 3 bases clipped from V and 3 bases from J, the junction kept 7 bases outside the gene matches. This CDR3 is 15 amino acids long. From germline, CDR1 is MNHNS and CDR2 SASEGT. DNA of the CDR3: TGTGCCAGCAGTGACGGTGGACAGGGATTCTACGAGCAGTACTTC. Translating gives CASSDGGQGFYEQYF.

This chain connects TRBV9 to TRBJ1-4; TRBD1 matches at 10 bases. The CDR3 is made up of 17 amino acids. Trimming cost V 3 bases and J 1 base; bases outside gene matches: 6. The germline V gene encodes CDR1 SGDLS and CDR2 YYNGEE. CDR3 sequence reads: CASSAGDRGGTNEKLFF. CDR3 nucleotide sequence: TGTGCCAGCAGCGCGGGGGACAGGGGCGGAACTAATGAAAAACTGTTTTTT.

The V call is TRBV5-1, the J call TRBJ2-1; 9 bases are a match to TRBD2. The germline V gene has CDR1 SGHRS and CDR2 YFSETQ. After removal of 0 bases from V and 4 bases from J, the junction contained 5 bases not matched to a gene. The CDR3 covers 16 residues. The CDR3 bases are TGCGCCAGCAGCTTGGCCTCAGCGGGGGGATACAATGAGCAGTTCTTC. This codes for CASSLASAGGYNEQFF.

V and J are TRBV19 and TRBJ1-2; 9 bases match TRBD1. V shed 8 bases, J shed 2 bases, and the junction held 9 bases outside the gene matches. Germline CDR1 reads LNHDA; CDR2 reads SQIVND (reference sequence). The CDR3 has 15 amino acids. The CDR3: CASSRSTGGNYGYTF. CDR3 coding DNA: TGTGCCAGTTCCCGTTCGACAGGGGGAAACTATGGCTACACCTTC.

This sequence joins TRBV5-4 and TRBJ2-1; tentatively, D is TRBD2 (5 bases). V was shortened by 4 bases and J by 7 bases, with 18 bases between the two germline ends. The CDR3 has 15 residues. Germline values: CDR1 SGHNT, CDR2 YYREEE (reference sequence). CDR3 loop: CASSPTGYRWNEQFF. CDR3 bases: TGTGCCAGCAGCCCGACGGGATATCGGTGGAATGAGCAGTTCTTC.

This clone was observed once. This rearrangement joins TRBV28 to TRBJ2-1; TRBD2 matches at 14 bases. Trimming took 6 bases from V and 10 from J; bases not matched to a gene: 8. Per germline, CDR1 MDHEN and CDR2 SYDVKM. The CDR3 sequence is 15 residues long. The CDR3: CASSLRLAGGPEQFF. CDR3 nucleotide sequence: TGTGCCAGCAGCCTCAGACTAGCGGGGGGGCCGGAGCAGTTCTTC.

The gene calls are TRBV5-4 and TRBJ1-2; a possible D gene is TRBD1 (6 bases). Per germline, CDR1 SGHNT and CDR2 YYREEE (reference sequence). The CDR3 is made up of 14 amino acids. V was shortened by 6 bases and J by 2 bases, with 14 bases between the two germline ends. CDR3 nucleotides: TGTGCCAGCATGCCTCCGGGACAAAACTATGGCTACACCTTC. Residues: CASMPPGQNYGYTF.

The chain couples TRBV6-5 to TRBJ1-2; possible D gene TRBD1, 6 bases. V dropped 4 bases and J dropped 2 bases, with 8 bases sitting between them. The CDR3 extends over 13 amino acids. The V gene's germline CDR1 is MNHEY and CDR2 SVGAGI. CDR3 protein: CASSSTGNYGYTF. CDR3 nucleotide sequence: TGTGCCAGCAGTTCGACAGGAAACTATGGCTACACCTTC.

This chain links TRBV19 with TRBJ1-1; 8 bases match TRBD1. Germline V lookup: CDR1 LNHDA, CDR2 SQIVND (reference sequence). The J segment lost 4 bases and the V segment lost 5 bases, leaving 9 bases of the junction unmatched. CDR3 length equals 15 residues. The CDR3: CASSLRTGMSTEAFF. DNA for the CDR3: TGTGCCAGTAGTCTAAGGACAGGGATGAGCACTGAAGCTTTCTTT.

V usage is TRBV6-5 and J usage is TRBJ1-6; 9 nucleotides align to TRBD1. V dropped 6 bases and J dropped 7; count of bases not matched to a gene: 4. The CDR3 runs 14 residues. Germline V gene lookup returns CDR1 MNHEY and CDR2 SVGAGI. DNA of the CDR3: TGTGCCAGCAGCTCCGGGACAGGGAATTCACCCCTCCACTTT. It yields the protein CASSSGTGNSPLHF.

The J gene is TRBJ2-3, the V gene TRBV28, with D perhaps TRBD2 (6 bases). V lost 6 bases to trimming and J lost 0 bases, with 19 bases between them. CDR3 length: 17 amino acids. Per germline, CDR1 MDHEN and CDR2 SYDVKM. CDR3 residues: CASRHNNMGTSTDTQYF. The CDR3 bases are TGTGCCAGCAGACACAATAATATGGGGACTAGCACAGATACGCAGTATTTT.

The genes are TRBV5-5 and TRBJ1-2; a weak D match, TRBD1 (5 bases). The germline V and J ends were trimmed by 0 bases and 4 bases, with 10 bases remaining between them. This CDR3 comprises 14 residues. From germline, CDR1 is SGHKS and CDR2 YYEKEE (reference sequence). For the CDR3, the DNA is TGTGCCAGCAGCTTGGAAACAGGCCCCTATGGCTACACCTTC. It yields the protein CASSLETGPYGYTF.

The CDR3 coding sequence is TGCGCCAGCAGTCATAACAGGGGATTCTCCTACGAGCAGTACTTC. Protein product: CASSHNRGFSYEQYF. This chain connects TRBV23-1 to TRBJ2-7; 7 positions agree with TRBD1. TRBV23-1 is reported as an ORF; its role is uncertain. Trimming cost V 3 bases and J 0 bases; bases outside gene matches: 5. The CDR3 loop spans 15 amino acids.

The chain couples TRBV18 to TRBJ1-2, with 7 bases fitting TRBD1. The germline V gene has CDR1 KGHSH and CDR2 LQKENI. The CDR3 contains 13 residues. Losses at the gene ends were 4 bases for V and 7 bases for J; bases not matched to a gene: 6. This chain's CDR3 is CASSLTGDFGYTF. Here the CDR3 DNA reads TGTGCCAGCTCACTAACAGGGGATTTTGGCTACACCTTC.